Each of the 18 T cell receptor beta chains below was sequenced from the same sample in a study of T cells of healthy individuals. TCRdb passed the 5' RACE reads through MiXCR, listing each CDR3 protein once. The sample includes around 98,000 distinct CDR3 sequences, roughly 15% of them seen just once. The source is a human donor in good health.

This clonotype was observed a handful of times. V usage is TRBV6-6 and J usage is TRBJ2-7; tentatively, D is TRBD1 or TRBD2 (5 bases each). Germline V gene data show CDR1 as MNHNY and CDR2 as SVGAGI (reference sequence). This CDR3 has 14 residues. Trimming removed 7 bases from V and 0 bases from J, with 13 bases in between. As DNA, the CDR3 is TGTGCCAGCACCATAAAGGGGAGCTCCTACGAGCAGTACTTC. Amino acid sequence: CASTIKGSSYEQYF.

This sequence joins TRBV5-1 and TRBJ1-2, with 8 bases fitting TRBD1. The CDR3 totals 14 residues. CDR1 and CDR2 from the germline V gene are SGHRS and YFSETQ. V lost 5 bases, J lost 4 bases, and 7 bases stayed unmatched. The DNA of the CDR3 is TGCGCCAGCAGTACCGACAGGGGTCTCTATGGCTACACCTTC. It is translated as CASSTDRGLYGYTF.

This clonotype has more than one count but fewer than ten. The rearrangement links TRBV20-1 to TRBJ2-1; 8 positions match TRBD2. Germline loops: CDR1 DFQATT, CDR2 SNEGSKA (reference sequence). The CDR3 contains 13 residues. With V trimmed by 6 bases and J by 5 bases, 6 bases remained unmatched. CDR3: CSAGLAGHNEQFF. CDR3 nucleotide sequence: TGCAGTGCGGGCCTAGCGGGCCACAATGAGCAGTTCTTC.

Only a few counts were recorded for this clonotype. This chain uses TRBV4-2 with TRBJ2-1; 10 bases agree with TRBD2. From germline, CDR1 is LGHNA and CDR2 YNFKEQ. V trimming: 2 bases; J trimming: 8 bases; junction bases outside the gene matches: 9. This CDR3 is built from 16 residues. The CDR3 here is CASSQYGTSGVDEQFF. In DNA form, the CDR3 reads TGTGCCAGCAGCCAATATGGAACTAGCGGGGTAGATGAGCAGTTCTTC.

The table lists this clonotype with many counts. The chain employs TRBV6-4 and TRBJ2-3, with D perhaps matching TRBD1 or TRBD2 (5 bases each). The CDR3 extends over 16 amino acids. The V and J ends lost 2 bases and 2 bases respectively, with 14 bases between them. Germline CDR1 reads MRHNA; CDR2 reads SNTAGT. CDR3 DNA sequence: TGTGCCAGCAGTGACGGGGCGGGCGGGCCCACAGATACGCAGTATTTT. It translates to CASSDGAGGPTDTQYF.

This clonotype has only a few counts. The rearrangement links TRBV20-1 to TRBJ2-3, with unresolved D. The CDR3 has 13 residues. The germline V gene encodes CDR1 DFQATT and CDR2 SNEGSKA (reference sequence). Trimming removed 4 bases at V and 3 bases at J, with 11 bases between. The CDR3 coding sequence is TGCAGTGCTAACTCACTGGTTACAGATACGCAGTATTTT. Translation gives CSANSLVTDTQYF.

This chain links TRBV28 with TRBJ1-1, with 8 positions matching TRBD1. Germline V gene sequence: CDR1 MDHEN, CDR2 SYDVKM. The junction had 16 bases not matched to a gene; V was cut back by 4 bases and J by 6 bases. CDR3 size: 17 residues. The CDR3 DNA follows: TGTGCCAGCAGTTCCGGGACAGGATTCGGCCTTGACCCTGAAGCTTTCTTT. It codes for CASSSGTGFGLDPEAFF.

This clonotype was recorded many times. The chain couples TRBV3-1 to TRBJ2-7, with unresolved D. Trimming took 4 bases from V and 0 from J, leaving 10 bases between them. CDR1 LGHDT and CDR2 YNNKEL come from the germline V gene (reference sequence). The CDR3 runs to 14 residues. The chain's CDR3 is CASSLLPSSYEQYF. The CDR3 DNA reads as TGTGCCAGCAGCCTCCTTCCGAGCTCCTACGAGCAGTACTTC.

This rearrangement joins TRBV4-3 to TRBJ2-1; no clear D gene. Germline assignment: CDR1 LGHNA and CDR2 YSLEER. Trimming pared 4 bases from V and 0 bases from J, leaving 10 bases between. This CDR3 has 15 residues. The CDR3 nucleotides are TGCGCCAGCAGCCGTCAGGAGAGCTCCTACAATGAGCAGTTCTTC. This sequence encodes CASSRQESSYNEQFF.

This sequence joins TRBV29-1 and TRBJ2-5; the match to TRBD2 covers 8 bases. CDR3 length: 14 amino acids. Germline V lookup: CDR1 SQVTM, CDR2 ANQGSEA. V shed 3 bases, J shed 2 bases, and the junction held 5 bases outside the gene matches. The CDR3: CSVDGSSGQETQYF. In DNA form, the CDR3 reads TGCAGCGTTGACGGGTCTAGCGGGCAAGAGACCCAGTACTTC.

In this sample, this clonotype turned up a few times. This chain uses TRBV4-2 with TRBJ2-6; 8 bases align to TRBD2. The CDR3 spans 19 residues. Trimming removed 0 bases from V and 0 bases from J; junction bases left unmatched: 7. CDR1 is LGHNA and CDR2 is YNFKEQ in the germline V gene. Here the CDR3 DNA reads TGTGCCAGCAGCCAAGAACATAGCGGGAACCCCTCTGGGGCCAACGTCCTGACTTTC. The encoded protein is CASSQEHSGNPSGANVLTF.

This clonotype was detected a few times. The rearrangement uses TRBV4-3 and TRBJ2-7; D is undetermined. The length of the CDR3 is 14 residues. V dropped 1 base and J dropped 5 bases, with 12 bases sitting between them. The germline CDR1 and CDR2 sequences are LGHNA and YSLEER. CDR3 in amino acids: CASSQGNAWDEQYF. DNA of the CDR3: TGCGCCAGCAGCCAAGGGAATGCCTGGGACGAGCAGTACTTC.

The chain is built from TRBV7-9 and TRBJ1-1, with D possibly matching TRBD1 (6 bases). V lost 0 bases and J 6 bases, leaving 8 bases between the germline ends. This CDR3 is built from 13 residues. Germline V gene data show CDR1 as SEHNR and CDR2 as FQNEAQ (reference sequence). CDR3 residues: CASSLAGAAEAFF. CDR3 bases: TGTGCCAGCAGCTTAGCGGGGGCCGCTGAAGCTTTCTTT.

This clonotype was seen only a few times. This chain joins TRBV5-1 and TRBJ2-1, with a tentative D call TRBD2 (5 bases). The CDR3 consists of 12 residues. Germline CDR1 is SGHRS and CDR2 is YFSETQ. Trimming took 3 bases from V and 7 from J, leaving 8 bases between them. CDR3 nucleotide sequence: TGCGCCAGCAGCTCTGGACTGAATGAGCAGTTCTTC. The encoded protein is CASSSGLNEQFF.

The chain carries TRBV5-5 and TRBJ1-6; TRBD1 might be the D (5 bases). V was shortened by 3 bases and J by 0 bases, with 10 bases between the two germline ends. The CDR3 is 16 amino acids. Germline lookup yields CDR1 SGHKS and CDR2 YYEKEE (reference sequence). CDR3 sequence: CASSSTDSSYNSPLHF. CDR3 in DNA: TGTGCCAGCAGCTCGACAGACAGCTCCTATAATTCACCCCTCCACTTT.

This chain uses TRBV4-1 with TRBJ2-3; the D call may be TRBD1 or TRBD2 (5 bases each). The CDR3 is 17 residues long. Germline V gives CDR1 MGHRA, CDR2 YSYEKL. Trimming stripped 3 bases from V and 5 bases from J, with 21 bases between. The CDR3 nucleotides are TGCGCCAGCAGCCACCCGACCCGGGGCCCTCTGGTAGATACGCAGTATTTT. This translates into CASSHPTRGPLVDTQYF.

Here the CDR3 DNA reads TGTGCCAGCAACTACAGGAACACCGGGGAGCTGTTTTTT. This gives the protein CASNYRNTGELFF. The J gene is TRBJ2-2, the V gene TRBV9, with unresolved D. The germline V gene encodes CDR1 SGDLS and CDR2 YYNGEE. Trimming took off 6 bases at V and 1 base at J, with 7 bases between the two ends. The CDR3 has 13 amino acids.

This clonotype was detected a few times. This chain uses TRBV6-6 with TRBJ1-4, with 7 nucleotides matching TRBD1. Trimming cost V 7 bases and J 15 bases; bases outside gene matches: 20. The CDR3 covers 15 residues. CDR1 is MNHNY, CDR2 SVGAGI, per germline (reference sequence). CDR3 amino acids: CASTYRGEGPGVVFF. The CDR3, as DNA: TGTGCCAGCACATACAGGGGAGAAGGTCCGGGGGTAGTGTTTTTT.